The sequence of this T cell receptor (beta chain) was determined in a study of T-cell memory formation after mild COVID-19. The V gene lost 5 bases and the J gene lost 6 bases, with 11 bases spanning the gap. This CDR3 region has 12 residues. The table lists this clonotype with a few counts. MiXCR, run by TCRdb on the 5' RACE reads, gives a single entry per CDR3 protein. The table shows over 350,000 distinct CDR3 sequences, with 24% occurring only once. The clonotype comes from an adult woman who had mild COVID-19 (a few samples of this study predate the infection). Cell type and time point are not known. The chain combines TRBV12-3 or TRBV12-4 with TRBJ2-7; the D gene is possibly TRBD1 (6 bases). The material sequenced was PBMCs or a T cell subset sorted from them (not recorded which). DNA for the CDR3: TGTGCCAGCAGTCCGGACAGACTCGAGCAGTACTTC. Its translation is CASSPDRLEQYF.